The source of this TCR beta chain is a study of T-cell reconstitution after alpha-beta-depleted transplantation in children. Unique molecular identifiers were incorporated during preparation of the TCRbeta library. MiXCR, applied by TCRdb to the PCR reads, yields one record per CDR3 protein. The data show approximately 630,000 distinct CDR3 sequences, around 12% seen once. At least ten counts were recorded for this clonotype. Trimming removed 1 base at V and 3 bases at J, with 10 bases between. CDR3 length: 14 amino acids. This chain connects TRBV12-3 or TRBV12-4 to TRBJ2-7, with D possibly being TRBD1 (5 bases). Material: PBMCs, obtained before TCRalphabeta/CD19-depleted stem cell transplant. The sequence was obtained from a girl between 2 and 10 years old with congenital amegakaryocytic thrombocytopenia, due to receive a stem cell transplant. The CDR3: CASSLVGLDYEQYF. The CDR3 DNA reads as TGTGCCAGCAGTTTAGTGGGGCTTGACTACGAGCAGTACTTC.